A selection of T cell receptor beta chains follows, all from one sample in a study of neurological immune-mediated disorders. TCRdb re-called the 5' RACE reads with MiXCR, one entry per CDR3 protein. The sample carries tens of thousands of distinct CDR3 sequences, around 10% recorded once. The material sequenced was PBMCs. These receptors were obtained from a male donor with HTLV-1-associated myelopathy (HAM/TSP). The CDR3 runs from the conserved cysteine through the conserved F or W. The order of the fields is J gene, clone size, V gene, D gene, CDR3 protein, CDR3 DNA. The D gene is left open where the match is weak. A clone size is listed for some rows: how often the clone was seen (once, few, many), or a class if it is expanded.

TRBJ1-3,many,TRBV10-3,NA,CAINGHTGNTIYF,TGTGCCATCAACGGTCACACTGGAAACACCATATATTTT
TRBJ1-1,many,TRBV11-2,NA,CASSFFRGPNDRWTEAFF,TGTGCCAGCAGCTTTTTTAGGGGACCTAACGACAGGTGGACTGAAGCTTTCTTT
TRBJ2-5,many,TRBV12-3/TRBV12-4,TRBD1,CASSLGTGETQYF,TGTGCCAGCAGTTTAGGGACAGGAGAGACCCAGTACTTC
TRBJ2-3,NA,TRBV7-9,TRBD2,CASIHLAAKDTQYF,TGTGCCAGTATACATCTAGCGGCCAAAGATACGCAGTATTTT
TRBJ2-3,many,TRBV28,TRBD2,CASSTGLAATQYF,TGTGCCAGCAGTACGGGACTAGCGGCTACGCAGTATTTT
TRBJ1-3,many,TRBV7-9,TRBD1,CASSLTGSGNTIYF,TGTGCCAGCAGCTTGACAGGGAGCGGAAACACCATATATTTT
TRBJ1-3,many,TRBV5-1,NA,CASSRDGSSGNTIYF,TGCGCCAGCAGCCGGGACGGAAGCTCTGGAAACACCATATATTTT
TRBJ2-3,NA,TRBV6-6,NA,CASSYLILSSTDTQYF,TGTGCCAGCAGTTACCTAATCCTGTCTAGCACAGATACGCAGTATTTT
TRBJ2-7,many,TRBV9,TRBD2,CASSGSGGVLDEQYF,TGTGCCAGCAGCGGAAGCGGGGGGGTGTTGGACGAGCAGTACTTC
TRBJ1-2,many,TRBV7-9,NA,CASSYLTDYGYTF,TGTGCCAGCAGCTACCTGACAGATTATGGCTACACCTTC
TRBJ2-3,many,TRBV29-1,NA,CSGTRHSTDTQYF,TGCAGCGGAACACGACACAGCACAGATACGCAGTATTTT
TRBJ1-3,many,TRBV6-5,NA,CASSPGYSGNTIYF,TGTGCCAGCAGTCCAGGGTACTCTGGAAACACCATATATTTT
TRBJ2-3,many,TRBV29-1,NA,CSVVGTTDTQYF,TGCAGCGTTGTGGGCACCACAGATACGCAGTATTTT
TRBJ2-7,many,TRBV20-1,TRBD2,CSASASGLVAYEQYF,TGCAGTGCTAGTGCCTCGGGACTAGTTGCCTACGAGCAGTACTTC
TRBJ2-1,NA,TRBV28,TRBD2,CASRIAGVGNYEQFF,TGTGCCAGCCGAATAGCGGGGGTGGGCAACTATGAGCAGTTCTTC
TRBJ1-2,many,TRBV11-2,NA,CASSNRVNYGYTF,TGTGCCAGCAGTAACAGGGTTAACTATGGCTACACCTTC
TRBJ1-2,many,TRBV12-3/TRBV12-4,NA,CASSSFRANYGYTF,TGTGCCAGCAGTTCCTTCAGGGCTAACTATGGCTACACCTTC
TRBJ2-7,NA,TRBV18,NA,CASSPLESSYEQYF,TGTGCCAGCTCACCCCTCGAAAGCTCCTACGAGCAGTACTTC
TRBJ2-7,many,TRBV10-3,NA,CAISERTYEQYF,TGTGCCATCAGTGAGCGTACCTACGAGCAGTACTTC
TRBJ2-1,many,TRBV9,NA,CASSVALGNEQFF,TGTGCCAGCAGCGTAGCTTTAGGCAATGAGCAGTTCTTC
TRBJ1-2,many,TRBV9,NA,CASSVADITYGYTF,TGTGCCAGCAGCGTCGCGGACATAACCTATGGCTACACCTTC
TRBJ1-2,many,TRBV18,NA,CASSQDRSSNYGYTF,TGTGCCAGCTCGCAGGACAGATCTTCTAACTATGGCTACACCTTC
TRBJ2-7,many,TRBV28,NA,CASRPTDQVEQYF,TGTGCCAGCAGACCCACCGACCAGGTGGAACAGTACTTC
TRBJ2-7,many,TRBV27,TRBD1,CASSRTGVSGEQYF,TGTGCCAGCAGTCGGACAGGGGTTTCCGGCGAGCAGTACTTC
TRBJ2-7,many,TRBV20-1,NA,CSAEQGREQYF,TGCAGTGCTGAACAGGGGAGGGAGCAGTACTTC
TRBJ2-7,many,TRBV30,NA,CAWSGAGNFYEQYF,TGTGCCTGGAGTGGGGCAGGGAACTTCTACGAGCAGTACTTC
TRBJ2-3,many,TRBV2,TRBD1,CASSKDRKNTQYF,TGTGCCAGCAGTAAGGACAGGAAGAATACGCAGTATTTT
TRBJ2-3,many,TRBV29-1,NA,CSARVSRTDTQYF,TGCAGCGCCCGGGTTTCACGCACAGATACGCAGTATTTT
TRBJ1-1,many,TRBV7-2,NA,CASSRDPRASVAFF,TGTGCCAGCAGTCGAGACCCCAGGGCGTCGGTAGCTTTCTTT
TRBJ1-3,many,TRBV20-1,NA,CSASPLSFGGRGNTIYF,TGCAGTGCTAGTCCCCTCTCATTCGGGGGGCGCGGGAACACCATATATTTT
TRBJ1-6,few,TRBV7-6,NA,CASSLKTGGNSPLHF,TGTGCCAGCAGCTTAAAGACAGGCGGTAATTCACCCCTCCACTTT
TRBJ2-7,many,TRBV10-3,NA,CAISPGTGASYEQYF,TGTGCCATCAGTCCCGGGACTGGCGCCAGCTACGAGCAGTACTTC
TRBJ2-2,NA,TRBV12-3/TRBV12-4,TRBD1,CASSKGTETTGELFF,TGTGCCAGCAGCAAAGGGACAGAAACTACCGGGGAGCTGTTTTTT
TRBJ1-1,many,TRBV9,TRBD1,CASSVDRGLTEAFF,TGTGCCAGCAGCGTTGACAGGGGGTTAACTGAAGCTTTCTTT
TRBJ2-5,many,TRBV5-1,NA,CASSLEGTPQETQYF,TGCGCCAGCAGCTTGGAAGGGACCCCACAAGAGACCCAGTACTTC
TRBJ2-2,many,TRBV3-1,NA,CASSPMRGGGTGELFF,TGTGCCAGCAGCCCAATGAGGGGGGGCGGGACCGGGGAGCTGTTTTTT
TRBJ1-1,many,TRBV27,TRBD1,CASSRIRGDMNTEAFF,TGTGCCAGCAGCCGTATCAGGGGGGACATGAACACTGAAGCTTTCTTT
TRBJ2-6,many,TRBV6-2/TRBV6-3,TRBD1,CASSWDRTGANVLTF,TGTGCCAGCAGTTGGGACAGGACTGGGGCCAACGTCCTGACTTTC
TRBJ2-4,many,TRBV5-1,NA,CASSPTGLAKNIQYF,TGCGCCAGCAGTCCTACAGGGCTTGCCAAAAACATTCAGTACTTC
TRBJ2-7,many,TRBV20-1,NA,CSARGGSTHYSEQYF,TGCAGTGCTAGAGGGGGCTCTACCCACTACTCCGAGCAGTACTTC
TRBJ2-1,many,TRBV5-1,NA,CASSLSLAYNEQFF,TGCGCCAGCAGCTTGTCACTAGCTTACAATGAGCAGTTCTTC